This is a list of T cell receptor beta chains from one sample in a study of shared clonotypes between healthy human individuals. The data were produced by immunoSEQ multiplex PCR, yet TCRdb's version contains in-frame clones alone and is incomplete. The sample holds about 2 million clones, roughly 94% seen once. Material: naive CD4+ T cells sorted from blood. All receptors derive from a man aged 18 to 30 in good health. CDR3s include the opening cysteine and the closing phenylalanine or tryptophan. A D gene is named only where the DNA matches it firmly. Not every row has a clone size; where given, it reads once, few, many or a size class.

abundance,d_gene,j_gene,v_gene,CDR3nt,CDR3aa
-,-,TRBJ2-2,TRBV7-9,TGTGCCAGCAGCTTACGGGGTCAAGCGAACACCGGGGAGCTGTTTTTT,CASSLRGQANTGELFF
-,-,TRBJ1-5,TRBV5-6,TGTGCCAGCAGCGACCGGGACACTTATCAGCCCCAGCATTTT,CASSDRDTYQPQHF
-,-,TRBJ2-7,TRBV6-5,TGTGCCAGCAGACAAACCCTCCTCCACCACGAGCAGTACTTC,CASRQTLLHHEQYF
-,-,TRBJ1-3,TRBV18,TGTGCCAGCTCACCACAGCCGGGAGACTCCTCTGGAAACACCATATATTTT,CASSPQPGDSSGNTIYF
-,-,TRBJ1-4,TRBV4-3,TGCGCCAGCAGCCAAGATCTGGGGGGGATTGCAACTAATGAAAAACTGTTTTTT,CASSQDLGGIATNEKLFF
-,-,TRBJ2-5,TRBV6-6,TGTGCCAGCAGTTACTCTGCTTCCCAAGAGACCCAGTACTTC,CASSYSASQETQYF
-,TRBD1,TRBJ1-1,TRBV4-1,TGCGCCAGCAGCCCGGGACAGGGAGGGGGACCGAACACTGAAGCTTTCTTT,CASSPGQGGGPNTEAFF
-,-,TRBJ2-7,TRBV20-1,TGCAGTGCTAGGGCCCCGGGAGAGCAGTACTTC,CSARAPGEQYF
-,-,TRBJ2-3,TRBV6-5,TGTGCCAGCAGTACTCCACCGGGACTGACACAGTATTTT,CASSTPPGLTQYF
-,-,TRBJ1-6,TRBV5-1,TGCGCCAGCAGCACTGGAGGGGGTAATTCACCCCTCCACTTT,CASSTGGGNSPLHF
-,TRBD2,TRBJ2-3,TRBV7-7,TGTGCTAGCAGCCCAAACCCTAGCGGACCCACGCAGTATTTT,CASSPNPSGPTQYF
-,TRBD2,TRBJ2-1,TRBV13,TGTGCCAGCAGCTTAAAACTAGCGGGAGGGCCTGTAGATGAGCAGTTCTTC,CASSLKLAGGPVDEQFF
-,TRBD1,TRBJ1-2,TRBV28,TGTGCCAGCAGTCTCCAGACAGGGGTTGGCTACACCTTC,CASSLQTGVGYTF
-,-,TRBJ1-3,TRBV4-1,TGCGCCAGCAGCCAAGATGTGGTACCTGGAAACACCATATATTTT,CASSQDVVPGNTIYF
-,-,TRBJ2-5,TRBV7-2,TGTGCCAGCAGTCTAAGGGGCGAGACCCAGTACTTC,CASSLRGETQYF
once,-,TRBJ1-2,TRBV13,TGTGCCAGCAGCTCCGCCGGCACGGGCACCATGCGGTATGGCTACACCTTC,CASSSAGTGTMRYGYTF
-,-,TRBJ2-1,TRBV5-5,TGTGCCAGCTCGCCCGGTAGTCACAATGAGCAGTTCTTC,CASSPGSHNEQFF
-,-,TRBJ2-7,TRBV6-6,TGTGCCAGCAGTAGAGATACCGAGCAGTACTTC,CASSRDTEQYF
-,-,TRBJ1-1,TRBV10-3,TGTGCCATCAGTGAACCGGGACCTGGAGAAGCTTTCTTT,CAISEPGPGEAFF
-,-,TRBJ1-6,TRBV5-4,TGTGCCAGCAGCTTGGGACCCGTCGGGGATTCACCCCTCCACTTT,CASSLGPVGDSPLHF
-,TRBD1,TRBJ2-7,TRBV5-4,TGTGCCAGCAGCCGGACAGGGGGCAGGTACGAGCAGTACTTC,CASSRTGGRYEQYF
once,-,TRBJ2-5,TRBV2,TGTGCCAGCAGTGCCACAGGGACCGACGGGCAGTACTTC,CASSATGTDGQYF
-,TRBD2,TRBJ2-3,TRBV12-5,TGTGCTAGTGGCGACGGGACTAGCGGATACACAGATACGCAGTATTTT,CASGDGTSGYTDTQYF
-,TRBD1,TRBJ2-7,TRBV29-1,TGCAGCGCGGCCAGGGGGCTCTCCTACGAGCAGTACTTC,CSAARGLSYEQYF
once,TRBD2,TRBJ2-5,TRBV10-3,TGTGCCATCAGTGCTCGGGGTAGCGGGGGACGGGAGACCCAGTACTTC,CAISARGSGGRETQYF
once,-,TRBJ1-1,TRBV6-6,TGTGCCAGCAGTTTAAGCACTGAAGCTTTCTTT,CASSLSTEAFF
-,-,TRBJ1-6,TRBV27,TGTGCCAGCAGTTTCCGGGGTTCACCCCTCCACTTT,CASSFRGSPLHF
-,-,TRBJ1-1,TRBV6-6,TGTGCCAGCAGTTACGAGGCGGCAAGGGCTTTCTTT,CASSYEAARAFF
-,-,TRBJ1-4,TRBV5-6,TGTGCCAGCAGCTTTTTATCGAGCAAGGGCGGTGAAAAACTGTTTTTT,CASSFLSSKGGEKLFF
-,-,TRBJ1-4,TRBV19,TGTGCCAGTAGTATAGCGAGAGAAAATGAAAAACTGTTTTTT,CASSIARENEKLFF
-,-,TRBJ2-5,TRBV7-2,TGTGCCAGTAGCGGAGGACTCCAAGAGACCCAGTACTTC,CASSGGLQETQYF
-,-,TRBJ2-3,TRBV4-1,TGCGCCAGCAGCCGCCGACAGGAATCGACAGATACGCAGTATTTT,CASSRRQESTDTQYF
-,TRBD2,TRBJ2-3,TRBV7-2,TGTGCCAGCAGCCGATCTCCTAGCGGGGTCACAGATACGCAGTATTTT,CASSRSPSGVTDTQYF
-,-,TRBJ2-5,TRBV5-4,TGTGCCAGCAGCTTGACCCTTACTAGGGAAAAAGAGACCCAGTACTTC,CASSLTLTREKETQYF
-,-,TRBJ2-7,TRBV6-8,TGTGCCGGTCCCCCCTACGAGCAGTACTTC,CAGPPYEQYF
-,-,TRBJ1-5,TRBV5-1,TGCGCCAGCAGCTTGGGAGGGAGGGGGAATCAGCCCCAGCATTTT,CASSLGGRGNQPQHF
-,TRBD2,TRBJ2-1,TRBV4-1,TGCGCCAGCAGCCAAGGTAACCTAGCGGGACATGAGCAGTTCTTC,CASSQGNLAGHEQFF
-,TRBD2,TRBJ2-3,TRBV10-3,TGTGCCATCAGCCAAGCGGGGGGGGATGGAAATACGCAGTATTTT,CAISQAGGDGNTQYF
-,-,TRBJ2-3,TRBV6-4,TGTGCCAGCAGTGACGGGGTCCAATACATCACAGATACGCAGTATTTT,CASSDGVQYITDTQYF
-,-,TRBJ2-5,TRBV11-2,TGTGCCAGCAGCTTAGATGGGGGGCTCGGGGAGACCCAGTACTTC,CASSLDGGLGETQYF
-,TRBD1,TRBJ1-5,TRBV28,TGTGCCAGCAGCTTATCCGGGGCCAAGACAGGGATGTATAGCAATCAGCCCCAGCATTTT,CASSLSGAKTGMYSNQPQHF
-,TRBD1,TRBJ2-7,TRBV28,TGTGCCAGCAACTCGGGACAGGGGAGAGTTGCCGAGCAGTACTTC,CASNSGQGRVAEQYF
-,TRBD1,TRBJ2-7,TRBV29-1,TGCAGCGTGGTTTCCGGGGACAGGGGGCAGAACGAGCAGTACTTC,CSVVSGDRGQNEQYF
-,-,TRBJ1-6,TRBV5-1,TGCGCCAGCAGCTGGGACACCAATAATTCACCCCTCCACTTT,CASSWDTNNSPLHF
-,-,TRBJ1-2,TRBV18,TGTGCCAGCTCACCAGCGACAGGCGTCTCTGGCTACACCTTC,CASSPATGVSGYTF
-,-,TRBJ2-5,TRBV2,TGTGCCAGCAGTGATGGCCAATTGCCCCCCCAAGAGACCCAGTACTTC,CASSDGQLPPQETQYF
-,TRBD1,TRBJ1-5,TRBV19,TGTGCCAGTAGCCAGGGGGTAGGCAATCAGCCCCAGCATTTT,CASSQGVGNQPQHF
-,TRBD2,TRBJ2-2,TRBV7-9,TGTGCCAGCAGCTTAGAGATCCTAGCGGGAGATACCGGGGAGCTGTTTTTT,CASSLEILAGDTGELFF
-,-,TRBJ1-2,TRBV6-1,TGTGCCAGCAGTGATAAAGGGGCGCACACCTTC,CASSDKGAHTF
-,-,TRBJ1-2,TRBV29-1,TGCAGCGTTGGCGGGACCGATCGCTATGGCTACACCTTC,CSVGGTDRYGYTF
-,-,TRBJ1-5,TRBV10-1,TGCGCCAGCAGCGCAGGGAATAGCAATCAGCCCCAGCATTTT,CASSAGNSNQPQHF
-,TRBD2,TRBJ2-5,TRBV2,TGTGCCAGCAGTTCCCAGACTAGCGGGGGGGCGGCCGGGACCCAGTACTTC,CASSSQTSGGAAGTQYF
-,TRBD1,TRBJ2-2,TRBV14,TGTGCCAGCAGCCAAGAGGGGACAGGGCTCCGTGGATGGGAGCTGTTTTTT,CASSQEGTGLRGWELFF